These 17 T cell receptor beta chains came from one sample sequenced in a study of cytomegalovirus exposure and HLA in healthy donors. PCR employed 60 Vbeta and 13 Jbeta primers. TCRdb's table, derived via immunoSEQ multiplex PCR, lists solely in-frame clones and lacks some. The sample holds some 100,000 clones; approximately 69% are singletons and the top ten take roughly 12%. Sample: PBMCs. Every receptor here comes from a woman aged 50 to 65 in good health and CMV-seropositive.

The gene calls are TRBV6-6 and TRBJ2-7; TRBD1 aligns across 8 bases. This CDR3 is built from 15 residues. The ends lost 0 bases at V and 1 base at J; junction bases unmatched: 2. Per the germline V gene, CDR1 is MNHNY and CDR2 is SVGAGI (reference sequence). CDR3 nucleotide sequence: TGTGCCAGCAGTTACTCGTGGACAGGGTCCTACGAGCAGTACTTC. Encoded protein: CASSYSWTGSYEQYF.

In this sample, this clone turned up a few times. The chain couples TRBV7-8 to TRBJ1-1; no clear D gene. V was trimmed by 2 bases and J by 0 bases, leaving 10 bases between them. Germline loops: CDR1 SGHVS, CDR2 FQNEAQ. The CDR3 contains 15 residues. CDR3 in amino acids: CASSLWETVNTEAFF. As DNA, the CDR3 is TGTGCCAGCAGCTTATGGGAGACCGTGAACACTGAAGCTTTCTTT. Combining the CDR3 with reference TRBV7-8 and TRBJ1-1 gives the whole variable domain GAGVSQSPRYKVAKRGQDVALRCDPISGHVSLFWYQQALGQGPEFLTYFQNEAQLDKSGLPSDRFFAERPEGSVSTLKIQRTQQEDSAVYLCASSLWETVNTEAFFGQGTRLTVV.

V is TRBV10-3 and J is TRBJ2-3, with 8 bases fitting TRBD2. Germline-derived CDR1 and CDR2 are ENHRY and SYGVKD. J was trimmed by 5 bases and V by 0 bases; bases with no gene match: 10. CDR3 length: 17 residues. CDR3 nucleotides: TGTGCCATCAGTGAGTCGGCCTTAGCGGGAATGGGAGATACGCAGTATTTT. Its protein product is CAISESALAGMGDTQYF.

Only a few counts were recorded for this clone. The rearrangement joins TRBV6-6 to TRBJ1-2; TRBD1 matches 11 bases. In germline, CDR1 is MNHNY, CDR2 SVGAGI (reference sequence). This CDR3 has 15 amino acids. The J segment lost 7 bases and the V segment lost 5 bases, leaving 9 bases of the junction unmatched. CDR3 loop: CASSADGQGASGYTF. The DNA for the CDR3 is TGTGCCAGCAGTGCGGATGGACAGGGGGCCTCTGGCTACACCTTC.

This chain joins TRBV10-3 and TRBJ2-1, with D perhaps matching TRBD2 (5 bases). Trimming pared 3 bases from V and 4 bases from J, leaving 16 bases between. This CDR3 region has 16 residues. Germline CDR1 is ENHRY and CDR2 is SYGVKD. The chain's CDR3 is CAISDRSLAGYNEQFF. The CDR3 region has the DNA TGTGCCATCAGTGACCGAAGTCTAGCTGGATACAATGAGCAGTTCTTC.

The chain has TRBV4-3 and TRBJ1-2, with 7 positions matching TRBD1. Germline CDR1 and CDR2: LGHNA and YSLEER. This CDR3 is built from 15 residues. V shed 1 base, J shed 0 bases, and the junction held 2 bases outside the gene matches. The CDR3 DNA sequence: TGCGCCAGCAGCCAAGCCGGGACAGCTAACTATGGCTACACCTTC. Its translation: CASSQAGTANYGYTF.

V gene TRBV5-6 combines with J gene TRBJ2-1, with D tentatively TRBD2 (6 bases). The ends were cut back, 2 bases at V and 10 bases at J, with 7 bases in the middle. CDR1 and CDR2 (germline): SGHDT, YYEEEE. This CDR3 contains 11 residues. The CDR3 loop reads CASSFAGEQFF. CDR3 coding DNA: TGTGCCAGCAGCTTTGCGGGGGAGCAGTTCTTC.

The chain employs TRBV6-1 and TRBJ1-5; 7 nucleotides align to TRBD1. J was trimmed by 6 bases and V by 2 bases; bases with no gene match: 13. CDR1 MNHNS and CDR2 SASEGT come from the germline V gene. This CDR3 contains 17 residues. The CDR3 DNA follows: TGTGCCAGCAGTGAATCCTTCGACAGGGTTAAGGGTCAGCCCCAGCATTTT. This sequence encodes CASSESFDRVKGQPQHF.

This clone was detected a few times. The rearrangement joins TRBV4-2 to TRBJ1-1; 11 bases line up with TRBD1. CDR1 and CDR2 from the germline V gene are LGHNA and YNFKEQ. Trimming at V came to 0 bases and at J to 9 bases, leaving 12 bases not matched to a gene. The CDR3 has 17 residues. In DNA form, the CDR3 reads TGTGCCAGCAGCCAAGATCTCGGGACAGGGGGTTACCTAAAAGCTTTCTTT. This encodes CASSQDLGTGGYLKAFF.

This chain uses TRBV6-5 with TRBJ2-7, with 8 nucleotides matching TRBD2. Germline CDR1 reads MNHEY; CDR2 reads SVGAGI. Losses at the gene ends were 3 bases for V and 4 bases for J; bases not matched to a gene: 8. The CDR3 extends over 15 amino acids. The CDR3 sequence: CASSYSGDDYYEQYF. CDR3 coding DNA: TGTGCCAGCAGTTATAGCGGGGATGATTATTACGAGCAGTACTTC.

The CDR3, as DNA: TGCGCCAGCAGTGAGTCGAACTTAATAGCGAAAGGCCCCGATACGCAGTATTTT. Its protein is CASSESNLIAKGPDTQYF. The chain is built from TRBV10-1 and TRBJ2-3, with D tentatively TRBD2 (5 bases). Germline CDR1 WNHNN, CDR2 SYGVQD (reference sequence). Trimming shortened V by 0 bases and J by 6 bases, and 22 bases separated the two germline ends. The CDR3 sequence is 18 residues long.

This chain joins TRBV6-1 and TRBJ2-3; 10 bases line up with TRBD2. The CDR3 length is 16 residues. Germline lookup yields CDR1 MNHNS and CDR2 SASEGT. V lost 4 bases to trimming and J lost 5 bases; unmatched junction nucleotides: 9. This chain's CDR3 is CASSVQSGGAGDTQYF. The CDR3 DNA reads as TGTGCCAGCAGTGTCCAAAGCGGGGGGGCTGGAGATACGCAGTATTTT.

The chain has TRBV5-1 and TRBJ1-1; D is possibly TRBD1 (6 bases). Germline-derived CDR1 and CDR2 are SGHRS and YFSETQ. The CDR3 is 13 amino acids. The germline V and J ends were trimmed by 0 bases and 3 bases, with 6 bases remaining between them. The CDR3 DNA is TGCGCCAGCAGCTTGGACAGGGACACTGAAGCTTTCTTT. It yields the protein CASSLDRDTEAFF.

This clone was picked up a small number of times. This sequence joins TRBV7-2 and TRBJ1-4; D gene uncertain. Germline-derived CDR1 and CDR2 are SGHTA and FQGNSA. CDR3 length: 13 amino acids. V was clipped by 1 base and J by 6 bases, with 6 bases between them. In DNA, the CDR3 is TGTGCCAGCAGCTTAGGTCGTGATGAAAAACTGTTTTTT. Translation gives CASSLGRDEKLFF.

The V call is TRBV6-6, the J call TRBJ1-3; D remains ambiguous. V gave up 6 bases and J gave up 0 bases, with 9 bases separating them. The CDR3 runs to 14 residues. The V gene's germline CDR1 is MNHNY and CDR2 SVGAGI (reference sequence). Written as DNA, the CDR3 is TGTGCCAGCAGCTCCTTCGGCTCTGGAAACACCATATATTTT. This sequence encodes CASSSFGSGNTIYF.

This chain joins TRBV7-6 and TRBJ2-1; 11 bases are shared with TRBD2. V lost 5 bases, J lost 0 bases, and 3 bases stayed unmatched. Germline CDR1 reads SGHVS; CDR2 reads FNYEAQ. The CDR3 runs to 16 residues. In nucleotides, the CDR3 is TGTGCCAGCAGCCGAACTAGCGGGAGCTCCTACAATGAGCAGTTCTTC. Its translation: CASSRTSGSSYNEQFF.

The chain combines TRBV5-1 with TRBJ2-3; a possible D gene is TRBD2 (5 bases). Deletions cut 4 bases from V and 0 bases from J, with 15 bases between. The CDR3 consists of 16 residues. Germline CDR1 SGHRS, CDR2 YFSETQ. CDR3 amino acids: CASSPTGSASTDTQYF. In DNA form, the CDR3 reads TGCGCCAGCAGCCCTACTGGTAGCGCGAGCACAGATACGCAGTATTTT.